Listed below are T cell receptor beta chains from one sample, sequenced in a study of breast tumors, draining lymph nodes, adjacent tissues. MiXCR was run by TCRdb on the multiplex PCR reads, yielding one entry per CDR3 protein. The sample includes roughly 130,000 distinct CDR3 sequences, 20% of them seen just once. Sequenced: axillary lymph node tissue. The receptors shown here come from a female donor with breast cancer. Some clones in this sample may be carry-over from other donors' samples. Each CDR3 is given without its conserved first and last residue.

TRBV6-1	TRBJ2-4	ASSEAGDPKNIQY
TRBV28	TRBJ2-5	ASSSRLVSETQY
TRBV6-1	TRBJ2-1	ASLWGPYNEQF
TRBV18	TRBJ1-2	ASSPQFDSNYGYT
TRBV28	TRBJ2-7	AAEREIGYEQY
TRBV20-1	TRBJ2-7	SARGSGIQAYEQY
TRBV18	TRBJ2-1	ASSPRTSGYNEQS
TRBV7-8	TRBJ2-7	ASSARQGEYEQY
TRBV28	TRBJ2-7	ASLSFGTGGYEQY
TRBV11-2	TRBJ1-5	ASSPLLRPQH
TRBV7-8	TRBJ2-5	ASSYAGTSGRRGETQY
TRBV19	TRBJ2-2	ASSIADRGRGGGLF
TRBV7-3	TRBJ1-3	ASSSTGLSGNTIY
TRBV24-1	TRBJ2-2	ATTGVNTGELF
TRBV7-3	TRBJ2-3	ASSPMTGPGHTQY
TRBV2	TRBJ2-6	AGRDRTVSGANVLT
TRBV2	TRBJ2-5	ASSGGQETQY
TRBV5-1	TRBJ2-3	ASSLGGSTDTQY
TRBV6-7	TRBJ2-1	ASSYSSGGAYNEQF
TRBV9	TRBJ2-5	ASSVNPKIAGDGETQY
TRBV6-6	TRBJ1-2	ASRITSRGGVT
TRBV7-9	TRBJ2-7	ASSGQGTYEQY
TRBV2	TRBJ2-3	ASRGTVTTDTQY
TRBV2	TRBJ2-1	ASIMESSYNEQF
TRBV11-3	TRBJ2-5	ASSRQDGETQY
TRBV4-1	TRBJ2-1	ASSQEGLAGVGEQF
TRBV24-1	TRBJ2-2	ATRNREPNTGELF
TRBV20-1	TRBJ1-6	SAGQGVNSPLH
TRBV20-1	TRBJ2-3	SAKLGSSGDPAQY
TRBV24-1	TRBJ2-3	ATSDGGGTGVGDTQY
TRBV28	TRBJ1-2	ASSPGGVWGYT
TRBV7-2	TRBJ2-1	ASSLGRAYNEQF
TRBV20-1	TRBJ1-5	SARDNFRPQH
TRBV4-1	TRBJ1-2	ASSQDRGNYGYT
TRBV11-2	TRBJ2-5	ASSLDNLAAAGSQY
TRBV20-1	TRBJ1-4	IAGRGEKLF
TRBV20-1	TRBJ2-3	SARGTSSTDTQY
TRBV5-8	TRBJ2-1	ASSRDTNNEQF
TRBV7-6	TRBJ1-2	ASSFGGSYGYT
TRBV10-1	TRBJ2-7	ASSEGGTGYEQY
TRBV2	TRBJ2-5	ASRAGQGAWETQY
TRBV5-5	TRBJ2-2	AGSLVAGNTGELF
TRBV30	TRBJ2-2	AWRGQGNTGELF
TRBV3-1	TRBJ1-5	ASSQSGTSSNQPQH
TRBV5-6	TRBJ1-3	ATTGSGNTIY
TRBV11-3	TRBJ2-2	ASSLDGGGELF
TRBV20-1	TRBJ2-1	SARDLTGGLNEQF
TRBV2	TRBJ2-6	ASSERGGRGANVLT
TRBV6-1	TRBJ1-1	ASSYRGVGTEAF
TRBV9	TRBJ2-5	ASSWTSGGAGETQY
TRBV20-1	TRBJ2-1	SVNKGSLRGEQF
TRBV30	TRBJ2-1	AWATSGTYNEQF
TRBV19	TRBJ2-1	ASSMTSDLYNEQF
TRBV6-5	TRBJ1-4	ASRPTSTNEKLF
TRBV5-1	TRBJ2-2	ASSLAGVSTGELF
TRBV6-1	TRBJ2-5	ASSDSTSGETQY
TRBV19	TRBJ2-1	ASSIQGTLYNEQF
TRBV20-1	TRBJ1-3	SARDLDRSSGNTIY